This TCR beta chain was sequenced in a study of T cell changes during pregnancy in multiple sclerosis. Clones were read by immunoSEQ multiplex PCR, and TCRdb kept only the in-frame ones, dropping some. Among 100,000 or so clones listed, 94% were seen once. Per germline, CDR1 LNHDA and CDR2 SQIVND (reference sequence). The CDR3 consists of 13 residues. The V end lost 6 bases, the J end lost 5 bases, and 11 bases lay between the germline ends. The receptor was derived from a female donor with multiple sclerosis, enrolled in a pregnancy study. The chain has TRBV19 and TRBJ1-5; D is undetermined. Here the sequenced sample was peripheral blood, taken before pregnancy. Here the CDR3 reads CASRHRAYQPQHF. The CDR3 DNA sequence: TGTGCCAGTAGACACAGAGCCTATCAGCCCCAGCATTTT.